These T cell receptor beta chains were read from a single sample in a study of regulatory T cells in long-lasting Graves disease. TCRdb used MiXCR to reprocess the multiplex PCR reads, holding one entry per CDR3 protein. There are about 400,000 distinct CDR3 sequences in the sample; around 15% occur only once, and about 19% lies in the top ten. This sample also appeared in a second study, on T cells in Graves' hyperthyroidism and ophthalmopathy.

Sequencing used peripheral blood mononuclear cells (PBMCs), obtained at new diagnosis, from a patient treated with antithyroid drugs. The receptors here all came from a woman younger than 35 with Graves disease. Both conserved end residues are part of each CDR3. The order of the fields is V gene, J gene, CDR3 protein.

TRBV29-1,TRBJ2-7,CSPGTGPSYEQYF
TRBV24-1,TRBJ1-5,CATTSRLDGLNQPQHF
TRBV11-2,TRBJ1-2,CASSPGPIYGYTF
TRBV5-8,TRBJ1-4,CASSLYRGKLFF
TRBV12-3/TRBV12-4,TRBJ2-1,CASTGDRFGWNEQFF
TRBV7-6,TRBJ2-7,CASSTRQGAGEQYF
TRBV20-1,TRBJ2-7,CSARAGTSVSYEQYF
TRBV10-3,TRBJ1-5,CAISEQGGQPQHF
TRBV5-5,TRBJ2-5,CASSFRGRIGETQYF
TRBV3-1,TRBJ2-1,CASSRRQIYNEQFF
TRBV7-2,TRBJ1-6,CASSFEQGHSPLHF
TRBV2,TRBJ2-6,CASTRDSGANVLTF
TRBV28,TRBJ2-3,CASTWGGEMGTDTQYF
TRBV12-3/TRBV12-4,TRBJ2-2,CASRAIQGGGELFF
TRBV9,TRBJ1-1,CASSERTGGHTEAFF
TRBV28,TRBJ1-5,CASSFYGNSNQPQHF
TRBV10-3,TRBJ1-4,CASILLTYEKLFF
TRBV4-1,TRBJ2-1,CASSQTQHNEQFF
TRBV5-1,TRBJ1-2,CASSLADMYGYTF
TRBV11-2,TRBJ2-2,CASSWAAANTGELFF
TRBV28,TRBJ2-1,CASSKLGLAGGPAYNEQFF
TRBV5-1,TRBJ2-7,CASSLVGSGANEQYF
TRBV28,TRBJ1-2,CASSLSVGTVYGYTF
TRBV11-1,TRBJ2-7,CASSPKRDHFSNEQYF
TRBV5-1,NA,CSSSSAGGPRETQYF
TRBV2,TRBJ2-2,CARRVSDRRNTGKLFF
TRBV5-1,TRBJ2-1,CASSLTSGIVYNEQFF
TRBV12-3/TRBV12-4,TRBJ2-7,CASRKQESYEQYF
TRBV29-1,TRBJ2-1,CSVEDRINEQFF
TRBV6-1,TRBJ2-3,CASSPFRGPNTDTQYF
TRBV20-1,TRBJ2-7,CSARSRDNSYEQYF
TRBV12-3/TRBV12-4,TRBJ2-5,CASSSRGRGQETQYF
TRBV29-1,TRBJ1-1,CSVYANMEGAFF
TRBV20-1,TRBJ1-5,CSARDPGEAQPQHF
TRBV2,TRBJ1-1,CASSEKGGGTQEAFF
TRBV7-2,TRBJ1-4,CASSGGRGPTNEKLFF
TRBV7-9,TRBJ2-7,CASSLAGQYEQYF
TRBV20-1,TRBJ2-1,CSASGSEQSF
TRBV29-1,TRBJ2-3,CSARPRPDTQYF
TRBV2,TRBJ2-4,CASSKTGAKNIQYF
TRBV7-9,TRBJ2-3,CASSLEGRDKSTDTQYF
TRBV5-1,TRBJ1-1,CASRITQGAGTEAFF
TRBV3-1,TRBJ1-3,CASSQDSGSPGNTIYF
TRBV11-2,TRBJ2-2,CASSSILGTGELFF
TRBV6-1,TRBJ2-5,CASRTDRYQETQYF
TRBV20-1,TRBJ1-1,CSARDATEAFF
TRBV4-2,TRBJ2-7,CASSQLSSTGSYEQYF
TRBV28,TRBJ2-7,CASSLNQASLSYEQYF
TRBV12-5,TRBJ2-1,CASGLVLGQGASYNEQFF
TRBV28,TRBJ2-1,CASSLFWAGGYNEQFF
TRBV28,TRBJ2-7,CASSSPPGDRQYF
TRBV9,TRBJ2-6,CASSVASGGPGSGANVLTF